The 26 T cell receptor beta chains presented below share a single source sample, sequenced in a study of shared clonotypes between healthy human individuals. Sequencing used immunoSEQ multiplex PCR; TCRdb keeps in-frame clones, though not all of them. The table lists 2 million to 2.5 million clones, 85% to 95% of them singletons. The sample consisted of naive CD4+ T cells from PBMCs. Indicated subset: CD45RA+ positively selected. All receptors come from a man aged 18 to 35 in good health. Some clones in this sample may be carry-over from other donors' samples.

The CDR3 is CASSQDSSGSSFEQYF. CDR3 nucleotide sequence: TGCGCCAGCAGCCAAGATTCTAGCGGGAGTTCTTTCGAGCAGTACTTC. This sequence joins TRBV4-3 and TRBJ2-7; 10 nucleotides line up with TRBD2. V gave up 0 bases and J gave up 6 bases; unmatched junction bases: 8. The CDR3 extends over 16 amino acids. Germline lookup yields CDR1 LGHNA and CDR2 YSLEER.

The chain recombines TRBV7-3 with TRBJ2-1; 9 bases are shared with TRBD2. The junction had 2 bases not matched to a gene; V was cut back by 1 base and J by 7 bases. The CDR3 covers 14 residues. Germline lookup yields CDR1 SGHTA and CDR2 FQGTGA. In DNA form, the CDR3 reads TGTGCCAGCAGCTTAAATAGCGGGAGTAATGAGCAGTTCTTC. Protein product: CASSLNSGSNEQFF.

About this clone itself: The same CDR3 arises from other DNA sequences in this sample as well. The chain combines TRBV5-1 with TRBJ2-1; the D gene is possibly TRBD2 (6 bases). The germline gives CDR1 SGHRS, CDR2 YFSETQ. V lost 0 bases and J 6 bases, leaving 10 bases between the germline ends. This CDR3 region has 14 residues. CDR3 region: CASSLGLDFNEQFF. The CDR3 DNA reads as TGCGCCAGCAGCTTGGGACTAGATTTCAATGAGCAGTTCTTC. The full variable domain, with the rest looked up from reference TRBV5-1 and TRBJ2-1, is KAGVTQTPRYLIKTRGQQVTLSCSPISGHRSVSWYQQTPGQGLQFLFEYFSETQRNKGNFPGRFSGRQFSNSRSEMNVSTLELGDSALYLCASSLGLDFNEQFFGPGTRLTVL.

This chain uses TRBV5-1 with TRBJ2-3; 7 positions agree with TRBD2. V lost 4 bases to trimming and J lost 0 bases; unmatched junction nucleotides: 8. The CDR3 is 16 amino acids. CDR1 SGHRS and CDR2 YFSETQ come from the germline V gene. CDR3 coding DNA: TGCGCCAGCAGCCGGTTAGCGGGCCTCAGCACAGATACGCAGTATTTT. This codes for CASSRLAGLSTDTQYF.

The gene calls are TRBV15 and TRBJ2-7, with D perhaps matching TRBD2 (5 bases). The CDR3 length is 17 residues. The germline V gene encodes CDR1 LNHNV and CDR2 YYDKDF (reference sequence). V gave up 5 bases and J gave up 0 bases, with 20 bases separating them. Written as DNA, the CDR3 is TGTGCCACCAGCGAGGGTTTGATGGGGTCCTTCTCCTACGAGCAGTACTTC. Residues: CATSEGLMGSFSYEQYF. Full variable domain (missing parts from reference TRBV15 and TRBJ2-7): DAMVIQNPRYQVTQFGKPVTLSCSQTLNHNVMYWYQQKSSQAPKLLFHYYDKDFNNEADTPDNFQSRRPNTSFCFLDIRSPGLGDTAMYLCATSEGLMGSFSYEQYFGPGTRLTVT.

The V gene is TRBV5-4, the J gene TRBJ1-1; TRBD1 matches at 7 bases. Germline loops: CDR1 SGHNT, CDR2 YYREEE (reference sequence). The length of the CDR3 is 16 residues. Germline trimming cut 4 bases from V and 1 base from J; bases unmatched to any gene: 10. As DNA, the CDR3 is TGTGCCAGCAGCCCGGGTCAGGAGGGGGCGAACACTGAAGCTTTCTTT. This translates into CASSPGQEGANTEAFF.

This rearrangement joins TRBV28 to TRBJ1-1, with D uncertain. Germline lookup yields CDR1 MDHEN and CDR2 SYDVKM. Trimming removed 3 bases at V and 3 bases at J, with 5 bases between. The CDR3 sequence is 12 residues long. The CDR3 DNA reads as TGTGCCAGCAGTTTGGTGGACACTGAAGCTTTCTTT. It encodes CASSLVDTEAFF.

CDR3 coding DNA: TGTGCCAGCAGCAGCGGGATGGAGAATGAGCAGTTCTTC. Protein sequence: CASSSGMENEQFF. The rearrangement uses TRBV7-7 and TRBJ2-1; 7 bases are shared with TRBD2. V lost 5 bases, J lost 7 bases, and 5 bases stayed unmatched. Per the germline V gene, CDR1 is SSHAT and CDR2 is FNYEAQ (reference sequence). The CDR3 is 13 residues long.

The rearrangement links TRBV28 to TRBJ1-4; possible D gene TRBD1, 6 bases. This CDR3 region has 16 residues. Trimming took 6 bases from V and 0 from J, leaving 14 bases between them. Germline-derived CDR1 and CDR2 are MDHEN and SYDVKM. The CDR3 region is CASSTSGQPTNEKLFF. CDR3 DNA sequence: TGTGCCAGCAGCACCTCTGGACAGCCAACTAATGAAAAACTGTTTTTT.

This clone was seen only once. J is TRBJ2-3 and V is TRBV7-2; tentative D call: TRBD1 (6 bases). Germline V gives CDR1 SGHTA, CDR2 FQGNSA. Trimming shortened V by 4 bases and J by 6 bases, and 14 bases separated the two germline ends. The CDR3 runs to 14 residues. The CDR3 bases are TGTGCCAGCAGCTCAACAGGGCAGGGTGATACGCAGTATTTT. Encoded protein: CASSSTGQGDTQYF.

V is TRBV19 and J is TRBJ2-6, with D tentatively TRBD2 (6 bases). This CDR3 has 19 amino acids. The V end was cut by 4 bases, the J end by 0 bases, with 19 bases between. Germline CDR1 reads LNHDA; CDR2 reads SQIVND (reference sequence). CDR3 residues: CASSNLRGPEDSGANVLTF. CDR3 DNA sequence: TGTGCCAGTAGTAATCTGCGGGGCCCTGAAGACTCTGGGGCCAACGTCCTGACTTTC. Variable domain in full (rest from reference TRBV19 and TRBJ2-6): DGGITQSPKYLFRKEGQNVTLSCEQNLNHDAMYWYRQDPGQGLRLIYYSQIVNDFQKGDIAEGYSVSREKKESFPLTVTSAQKNPTAFYLCASSNLRGPEDSGANVLTFGAGSRLTVL.

The chain combines TRBV28 with TRBJ2-7; 11 bases map to TRBD2. Germline trimming cut 8 bases from V and 5 bases from J; bases unmatched to any gene: 29. CDR3 length: 21 residues. Looked up from germline, CDR1 is MDHEN and CDR2 is SYDVKM. CDR3 nucleotides: TGTGCCAGCGCTCCCATTAAGCCCGGACAGGCGGTACTAGCGGGAGTTAACGAGCAGTACTTC. This codes for CASAPIKPGQAVLAGVNEQYF.

The gene calls are TRBV5-1 and TRBJ2-1, with 8 bases aligning to TRBD2. Per germline, CDR1 SGHRS and CDR2 YFSETQ. The CDR3 is 15 residues long. The trim removed 0 bases at V and 7 bases at J, leaving 6 bases unmatched. CDR3 in amino acids: CASSLEGLGMNEQFF. In DNA form, the CDR3 reads TGCGCCAGCAGCTTGGAGGGACTAGGTATGAATGAGCAGTTCTTC.

The rearrangement links TRBV18 to TRBJ2-7; D possibly corresponds to TRBD2 (5 bases). V was pared by 6 bases and J by 2 bases, with 17 bases between. The CDR3 extends over 15 amino acids. The germline CDR1 and CDR2 sequences are KGHSH and LQKENI. The CDR3 spells CASSRDRSTTYEQYF. CDR3 DNA: TGTGCCAGCTCCCGGGATAGATCTACCACCTACGAGCAGTACTTC.

The J gene is TRBJ2-1, the V gene TRBV19; TRBD2 matches 11 bases. CDR3 length: 17 residues. Germline CDR1 and CDR2: LNHDA and SQIVND (reference sequence). The junction had 3 bases not matched to a gene; V was cut back by 2 bases and J by 0 bases. The CDR3 nucleotides read TGTGCCAGTAGTATACTAGCGGGGGGTAACTCCTACAATGAGCAGTTCTTC. Protein: CASSILAGGNSYNEQFF.

The V call is TRBV5-4, the J call TRBJ2-5; 7 bases align to TRBD1. This CDR3 comprises 15 residues. The germline V gene has CDR1 SGHNT and CDR2 YYREEE (reference sequence). The V and J ends lost 4 bases and 2 bases, in that order; junction bases with no gene match: 8. CDR3 amino acids: CASSPLPGQQETQYF. The CDR3, as DNA: TGTGCCAGCAGCCCTCTCCCGGGACAGCAAGAGACCCAGTACTTC. Complete variable domain (other parts from reference TRBV5-4 and TRBJ2-5): ETGVTQSPTHLIKTRGQQVTLRCSSQSGHNTVSWYQQALGQGPQFIFQYYREEENGRGNFPPRFSGLQFPNYSSELNVNALELDDSALYLCASSPLPGQQETQYFGPGTRLLVL.

The chain joins TRBV5-1 to TRBJ1-1; TRBD1 aligns across 11 bases. This CDR3 has 15 residues. V gave up 2 bases and J gave up 6 bases; unmatched junction bases: 6. Germline assignment: CDR1 SGHRS and CDR2 YFSETQ. CDR3 in amino acids: CASSLQGQGAAEAFF. CDR3 nucleotides: TGCGCCAGCAGCTTACAAGGACAGGGGGCCGCTGAAGCTTTCTTT.

V is TRBV28 and J is TRBJ1-2; TRBD1 is a possible D gene (5 bases). This CDR3 has 12 amino acids. Looked up from germline, CDR1 is MDHEN and CDR2 is SYDVKM. V was cut by 5 bases and J by 10 bases, with 14 bases left in between. CDR3 sequence: CASSVGGGAYTF. CDR3 bases: TGTGCCAGCAGTGTTGGGGGAGGGGCCTACACCTTC.

Note on this clone: This CDR3 is also generated by other DNA sequences in the sample. The chain carries TRBV5-1 and TRBJ2-3; 8 nucleotides align to TRBD2. The CDR3 consists of 15 residues. J was trimmed by 1 base and V by 0 bases; bases with no gene match: 1. Germline V gives CDR1 SGHRS, CDR2 YFSETQ. The CDR3 loop is CASSLAGGGTDTQYF. The DNA of the CDR3 is TGCGCCAGCAGCTTGGCGGGAGGGGGCACAGATACGCAGTATTTT.

The chain recombines TRBV7-6 with TRBJ2-5; D uncertain. CDR3 length equals 15 residues. The germline V gene encodes CDR1 SGHVS and CDR2 FNYEAQ. Between the trimmed V and J ends, which lost 1 base and 5 bases, there was a span of 14 bases. In nucleotides, the CDR3 is TGTGCCAGCAGCTTAGTACCAAATCTCCGGGAGACCCAGTACTTC. Amino acids: CASSLVPNLRETQYF. The entire variable domain, with the rest obtained from reference TRBV7-6 and TRBJ2-5, is as follows: GAGVSQSPRYKVTKRGQDVALRCDPISGHVSLYWYRQALGQGPEFLTYFNYEAQQDKSGLPNDRFSAERPEGSISTLTIQRTEQRDSAMYRCASSLVPNLRETQYFGPGTRLLVL.

This clone appeared once. The chain recombines TRBV10-3 with TRBJ1-2, with unresolved D. CDR1 is ENHRY and CDR2 is SYGVKD in the germline V gene. V lost 4 bases and J 4 bases, leaving 16 bases between the germline ends. The length of the CDR3 is 15 residues. The CDR3 DNA reads TGTGCCATCAGTGGCCCCGGGGTGGGGAGCTATGGCTACACCTTC. Its protein product is CAISGPGVGSYGYTF.

The CDR3 reads CASSVEAGSRYEQYF. The DNA of the CDR3 is TGTGCCAGCAGCGTAGAAGCCGGGAGTAGGTACGAGCAGTACTTC. This sequence joins TRBV2 and TRBJ2-7, with a weak D call TRBD2 (6 bases). The CDR3 length is 15 residues. Germline V CDR1 and CDR2: SNHLY, FYNNEI. V lost 6 bases, J lost 4 bases, and 19 bases lay in between.

This chain uses TRBV14 with TRBJ2-7; no definite D call. Germline values: CDR1 SGHDN, CDR2 FVKESK. V lost 4 bases and J lost 0, with 10 bases in between. The CDR3 is made up of 14 amino acids. The CDR3 nucleotides are TGTGCCAGCAGCCGGGAATTCAGCTCCTACGAGCAGTACTTC. Its protein product is CASSREFSSYEQYF.

The chain combines TRBV5-1 with TRBJ2-1; 10 bases align to TRBD2. The V and J ends lost 3 bases and 0 bases, in that order; junction bases with no gene match: 9. The CDR3 spans 18 residues. Germline-derived CDR1 and CDR2 are SGHRS and YFSETQ. The DNA of the CDR3 is TGCGCCAGCAGCTGGGGACTAGCGCTGGATAGCTCCTACAATGAGCAGTTCTTC. It translates to CASSWGLALDSSYNEQFF.

The chain is built from TRBV23-1 and TRBJ1-3; possibly TRBD1 for D (5 bases). TRBV23-1 is noted as an ORF with a role that remains uncertain. V gave up 0 bases and J gave up 8 bases, with 20 bases separating them. The CDR3 covers 17 residues. The CDR3 spells CASSQSPPGPPGDTIYF. The CDR3 DNA follows: TGCGCCAGCAGTCAATCGCCTCCGGGACCCCCTGGGGACACCATATATTTT.

The chain recombines TRBV5-4 with TRBJ2-3, with D perhaps matching TRBD2 (7 bases). The CDR3 is 16 amino acids. V was shortened by 2 bases and J by 2 bases, with 15 bases between the two germline ends. In germline, CDR1 is SGHNT, CDR2 YYREEE (reference sequence). The CDR3 DNA is TGTGCCAGCAGCTTAGGGGGAGGGATTTACACAGATACGCAGTATTTT. Residues: CASSLGGGIYTDTQYF.